The subject of this entry is one TCR beta chain. The sample comes from a study of T cell responses to AZD1222 COVID-19 vaccine. Generated by immunoSEQ multiplex PCR, the TCRdb table keeps only in-frame clones and is missing some. The sample contains some 120,000 clones, over 75% of which appear only once. The CDR3 has 13 residues. Per germline, CDR1 MRHNA and CDR2 SNTAGT. V was cut by 3 bases and J by 1 base, with 6 bases left in between. The receptor was isolated from an adult in good health. The source material was peripheral blood, sampled on day 0 of AZD1222 vaccination. This chain connects TRBV6-4 to TRBJ1-1; no definite D call. CDR3 nucleotides: TGTGCCAGCAGTGAGGACGGGAACACTGAAGCTTTCTTT. Encoded protein: CASSEDGNTEAFF.